This TCR beta chain was sequenced during a study of a mutant IDH1 vaccine in newly diagnosed glioma. Study context: Patients had received radiotherapy, temozolomide, or both previously, most receiving both. Visit V12 was scheduled at week 35 and visit V13 at week 47. Findings of the study overall: Researchers report vaccine-induced immune responses in roughly 94% of patients.

TCRdb's table, derived via immunoSEQ multiplex PCR, lists solely in-frame clones and lacks some. The sample has some 33,000 clones, more than 65% seen once. Described time point: week 35, safety follow-up. Every single dose of the vaccine, 300 ug of mutant IDH1 20-mer peptide, came with topical imiquimod. This clone showed up just once. Its matching antigen is unknown. Germline CDR1 reads SGHRS; CDR2 reads YFSETQ. Trimming removed 2 bases at V and 2 bases at J, with 11 bases between. This CDR3 comprises 15 residues. The gene calls are TRBV5-1 and TRBJ2-1; possibly TRBD1 or TRBD2 for D (5 bases each). The source is a young man with glioma. The sequencing used PBMCs, collected from a glioma patient whose treatment included an IDH1 peptide vaccine. The CDR3 protein is CASSFIEGTYNEQFF. In nucleotides, the CDR3 is TGCGCCAGCAGCTTCATAGAGGGGACCTACAATGAGCAGTTCTTC.